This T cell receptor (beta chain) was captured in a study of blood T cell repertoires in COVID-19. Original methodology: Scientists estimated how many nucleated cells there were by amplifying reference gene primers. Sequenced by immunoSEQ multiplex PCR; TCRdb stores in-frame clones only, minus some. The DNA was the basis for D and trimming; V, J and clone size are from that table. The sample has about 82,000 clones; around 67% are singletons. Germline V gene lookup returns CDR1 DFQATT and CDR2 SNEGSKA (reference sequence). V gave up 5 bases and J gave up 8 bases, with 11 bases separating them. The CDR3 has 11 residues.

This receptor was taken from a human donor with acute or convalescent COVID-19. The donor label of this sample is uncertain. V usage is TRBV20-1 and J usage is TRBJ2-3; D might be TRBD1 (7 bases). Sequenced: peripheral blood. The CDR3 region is CSAPQGGTQYF. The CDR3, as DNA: TGCAGTGCTCCCCAGGGGGGTACGCAGTATTTT.